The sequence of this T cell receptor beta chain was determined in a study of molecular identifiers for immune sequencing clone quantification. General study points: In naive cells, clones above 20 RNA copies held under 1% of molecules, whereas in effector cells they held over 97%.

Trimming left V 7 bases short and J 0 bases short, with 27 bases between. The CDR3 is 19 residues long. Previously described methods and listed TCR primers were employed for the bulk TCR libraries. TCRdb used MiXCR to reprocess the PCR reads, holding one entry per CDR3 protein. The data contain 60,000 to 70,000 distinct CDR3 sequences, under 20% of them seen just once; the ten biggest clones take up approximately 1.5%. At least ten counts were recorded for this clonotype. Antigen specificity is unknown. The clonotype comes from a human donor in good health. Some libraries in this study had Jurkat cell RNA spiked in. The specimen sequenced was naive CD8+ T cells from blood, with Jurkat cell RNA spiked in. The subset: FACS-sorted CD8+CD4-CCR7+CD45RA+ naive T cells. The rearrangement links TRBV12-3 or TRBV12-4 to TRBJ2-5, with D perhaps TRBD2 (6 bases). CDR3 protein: CASTESSTWVGGNQETQYF. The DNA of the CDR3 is TGTGCCAGCACCGAAAGCTCGACGTGGGTCGGAGGGAACCAAGAGACCCAGTACTTC.